The 5 T cell receptor beta chains below all came from one sample that was sequenced in a study of T-cell reconstitution after alpha-beta-depleted transplantation in children. As it was prepared, the TCRbeta library received unique molecular identifiers. One entry per CDR3 protein, called by TCRdb with MiXCR from the PCR reads. The repertoire consists of 480,000 or so distinct CDR3 sequences, with approximately 10% occurring once and the leading ten covering 2%. The sample here was PBMCs, taken before TCRalphabeta/CD19-depleted stem cell transplant. The source is a child under 10 years old with inherited bone marrow failure, due to receive a stem cell transplant.

This clonotype occurred a few times. The V call is TRBV29-1, the J call TRBJ1-2; D is undetermined. The length of the CDR3 is 13 residues. V lost 7 bases to trimming and J lost 2 bases, with 14 bases between them. Germline values: CDR1 SQVTM, CDR2 ANQGSEA. The CDR3 reads CSAKRGANYGYTF. CDR3 in DNA: TGCAGCGCTAAACGGGGTGCGAACTATGGCTACACCTTC. Supplemented by reference TRBV29-1 and TRBJ1-2, the full variable domain reads SAVISQKPSRDICQRGTSLTIQCQVDSQVTMMFWYRQQPGQSLTLIATANQGSEATYESGFVIDKFPISRPNLTFSTLTVSNMSPEDSSIYLCSAKRGANYGYTFGSGTRLTVV.

Many counts were recorded for this clonotype. The genes are TRBV27 and TRBJ2-2; 7 bases are a match to TRBD1. J was trimmed by 7 bases and V by 4 bases; bases with no gene match: 9. The germline V gene encodes CDR1 MNHEY and CDR2 SMNVEV (reference sequence). The CDR3 is 15 residues long. In DNA, the CDR3 is TGTGCCAGCAGTTCTCCTCCTTACAGGGGCGGGGAGCTGTTTTTT. Protein: CASSSPPYRGGELFF.

In its sample, this clonotype was seen many times. The genes are TRBV15 and TRBJ2-5; D unclear. The germline CDR1 and CDR2 sequences are LNHNV and YYDKDF (reference sequence). Trimming removed 1 base at V and 3 bases at J, with 6 bases between. This CDR3 comprises 13 residues. CDR3 sequence: CATSRGEKETQYF. CDR3 in DNA: TGTGCCACCAGCAGAGGAGAGAAAGAGACCCAGTACTTC.

This clonotype was found many times. CDR3: CASSQVRGDGYTF. In DNA, the CDR3 is TGCGCCAGCAGCCAAGTGAGGGGGGATGGCTACACCTTC. V gene TRBV4-3 combines with J gene TRBJ1-2, with a tentative D call TRBD1 (6 bases). Trimming left V 1 base short and J 6 bases short, with 9 bases between. CDR3 length: 13 residues. From germline, CDR1 is LGHNA and CDR2 YSLEER.

This clonotype was counted a few times. This chain uses TRBV28 with TRBJ2-6; D possibly uses TRBD1 or TRBD2 (5 bases each). CDR3 length equals 15 residues. Trimming cost V 5 bases and J 2 bases, with 10 bases left between them. Looked up from germline, CDR1 is MDHEN and CDR2 is SYDVKM. CDR3 coding DNA: TGTGCCAGCAGTCGGCAGGGACCTGGGGCCAACGTCCTGACTTTC. Protein: CASSRQGPGANVLTF.